One and the same sample provided the 21 T cell receptor beta chains below, sequenced in a study of T cell responses to AZD1222 COVID-19 vaccine. Assay used: immunoSEQ multiplex PCR; TCRdb lists only in-frame clones, some missing. The repertoire has over 150,000 clones, 80% to 95% of them found once; the top ten carry approximately 3.4%. The input for sequencing was peripheral blood, taken 28 days after the second AZD1222 dose. The receptors here all came from an adult who received the AZD1222 COVID-19 vaccine.

The genes are TRBV18 and TRBJ1-6, with a tentative D call TRBD1 (5 bases). From germline, CDR1 is KGHSH and CDR2 LQKENI. CDR3 length equals 15 residues. V lost 3 bases and J lost 3, with 9 bases in between. The CDR3 sequence: CASSPQGSYNSPLHF. In nucleotides, the CDR3 is TGTGCCAGCTCACCTCAGGGAAGCTATAATTCACCCCTCCACTTT.

This chain connects TRBV30 to TRBJ2-5; D is unresolved. This CDR3 is built from 13 residues. Trimming shortened V by 0 bases and J by 5 bases, and 10 bases separated the two germline ends. Germline CDR1 and CDR2: GTSNPN and SVGIG (reference sequence). CDR3 amino acids: CAWSVGILETQYF. CDR3 bases: TGTGCCTGGAGTGTAGGTATATTGGAGACCCAGTACTTC.

CDR3 in amino acids: CASSLKQRANYGYTF. In DNA form, the CDR3 reads TGTGCCAGCAGCTTGAAACAGCGAGCTAACTATGGCTACACCTTC. The chain employs TRBV5-4 and TRBJ1-2; D gene unclear. V was pared by 1 base and J by 0 bases, with 10 bases between. Per the germline V gene, CDR1 is SGHNT and CDR2 is YYREEE (reference sequence). The length of the CDR3 is 15 residues. The whole variable domain, filled in from reference TRBV5-4 and TRBJ1-2, reads ETGVTQSPTHLIKTRGQQVTLRCSSQSGHNTVSWYQQALGQGPQFIFQYYREEENGRGNFPPRFSGLQFPNYSSELNVNALELDDSALYLCASSLKQRANYGYTFGSGTRLTVV.

The V gene is TRBV4-1, the J gene TRBJ1-2; 9 nucleotides line up with TRBD1. This CDR3 has 15 amino acids. V trimming: 2 bases; J trimming: 3 bases; junction bases outside the gene matches: 4. CDR1 MGHRA and CDR2 YSYEKL come from the germline V gene. CDR3 protein: CASSQPGQGDYGYTF. The CDR3 bases are TGCGCCAGCAGCCAACCGGGACAGGGAGACTATGGCTACACCTTC.

The chain joins TRBV29-1 to TRBJ2-7, with 14 bases matching TRBD2. Unmatched junction bases numbered 13, after V lost 2 bases and J lost 4 bases. The CDR3 contains 18 residues. The germline V gene has CDR1 SQVTM and CDR2 ANQGSEA. The CDR3 sequence is CSVEMGLAGDDPSYEQYF. The CDR3 coding sequence is TGCAGCGTTGAAATGGGACTAGCGGGAGATGATCCCTCTTACGAGCAGTACTTC.

V gene TRBV10-1 combines with J gene TRBJ2-1; 10 bases align to TRBD1. The CDR3 runs 15 residues. Looked up from germline, CDR1 is WNHNN and CDR2 is SYGVQD (reference sequence). V was pared by 3 bases and J by 6 bases, with 5 bases of the junction left unmatched. This chain's CDR3 is CASSDRRDRGNEQFF. The CDR3, as DNA: TGCGCCAGCAGTGATCGTAGGGACAGGGGCAATGAGCAGTTCTTC.

This chain joins TRBV6-1 and TRBJ2-1; tentative D call: TRBD2 (5 bases). The CDR3 consists of 15 residues. The germline gives CDR1 MNHNS, CDR2 SASEGT. With 0 bases removed from V and 8 bases from J, the gap between germline ends came to 14 bases. The CDR3 protein is CASSEATHSADEQFF. As DNA, the CDR3 is TGTGCCAGCAGTGAAGCGACACATAGCGCAGATGAGCAGTTCTTC.

This chain joins TRBV4-3 and TRBJ1-5; D possibly corresponds to TRBD1 (6 bases). The CDR3 length is 15 residues. The V end lost 4 bases, the J end lost 6 bases, and 16 bases lay between the germline ends. Germline values: CDR1 LGHNA, CDR2 YSLEER. The CDR3 coding sequence is TGCGCCAGCAGCCGTTCAGGGGATTTCGGTCAGCCCCAGCATTTT. It yields the protein CASSRSGDFGQPQHF.

This chain uses TRBV7-9 with TRBJ2-7; D may be TRBD2 (5 bases). Per the germline V gene, CDR1 is SEHNR and CDR2 is FQNEAQ (reference sequence). The germline V and J ends were trimmed by 5 bases and 0 bases, with 14 bases remaining between them. The CDR3 consists of 15 residues. CDR3 region: CASSPDSSRSYEQYF. CDR3 bases: TGTGCCAGCAGCCCGGACTCCTCCCGCTCCTACGAGCAGTACTTC.

This sequence joins TRBV20-1 and TRBJ2-3; 9 bases align to TRBD2. CDR1 DFQATT and CDR2 SNEGSKA come from the germline V gene (reference sequence). V shed 3 bases and J 5 bases; nucleotides not matched to a gene: 15. The CDR3 loop spans 17 amino acids. CDR3 nucleotide sequence: TGCAGTGCTAGTCCGGGACTAGCTCGCCAGGGGAAAGATACGCAGTATTTT. Translated: CSASPGLARQGKDTQYF.

This chain links TRBV7-9 with TRBJ2-7; no definite D call. Germline-derived CDR1 and CDR2 are SEHNR and FQNEAQ (reference sequence). V was pared by 5 bases and J by 0 bases, with 14 bases between. The length of the CDR3 is 15 residues. In nucleotides, the CDR3 is TGTGCCAGCAGCCCCGCCGGACGGCTCTCCTACGAGCAGTACTTC. Translating gives CASSPAGRLSYEQYF.

This chain connects TRBV10-2 to TRBJ2-3; 7 nucleotides line up with TRBD1. The CDR3 runs to 14 residues. Germline CDR1 reads WSHSY; CDR2 reads SAAADI. J gave up 6 bases and V 6 bases, and 9 bases lay outside the gene matches. CDR3 amino acids: CASRDRAPWDTQYF. The CDR3 region has the DNA TGCGCCAGCAGAGACAGGGCCCCCTGGGATACGCAGTATTTT.

The gene calls are TRBV2 and TRBJ1-2; a possible D gene is TRBD1 (6 bases). Trimming left V 7 bases short and J 2 bases short, with 14 bases between. The germline V gene encodes CDR1 SNHLY and CDR2 FYNNEI. CDR3 length: 14 amino acids. CDR3 in amino acids: CASISKGVNYGYTF. The CDR3 bases are TGTGCCAGCATCTCTAAGGGGGTAAACTATGGCTACACCTTC.

The J gene is TRBJ1-2, the V gene TRBV20-1; no definite D call. Trimming took 5 bases from V and 3 from J, leaving 7 bases between them. This CDR3 is 11 amino acids long. From germline, CDR1 is DFQATT and CDR2 SNEGSKA (reference sequence). The CDR3 region has the DNA TGCAGTGCTGGGCCGGACTATGGCTACACCTTC. Its translation is CSAGPDYGYTF.

The chain carries TRBV11-2 and TRBJ2-1; 7 bases agree with TRBD1. Germline CDR1 is SGHAT and CDR2 is FQNNGV. The V and J ends lost 3 bases and 4 bases, in that order; junction bases with no gene match: 9. The CDR3 has 16 residues. CDR3 in amino acids: CASSFSSGTAYNEQFF. The CDR3 bases are TGTGCCAGCAGCTTTTCTTCTGGGACAGCGTACAATGAGCAGTTCTTC.

The V and J genes are TRBV15 and TRBJ1-4; the D gene is possibly TRBD1 (6 bases). The CDR3 runs to 14 residues. V was clipped by 0 bases and J by 7 bases, with 9 bases between them. Germline V gene data show CDR1 as LNHNV and CDR2 as YYDKDF (reference sequence). Here the CDR3 reads CATSREGGFEKLFF. CDR3 sequence (DNA): TGTGCCACCAGCAGAGAAGGGGGATTTGAAAAACTGTTTTTT.

CDR3 region: CASSDGRFLYGYTF. CDR3 DNA: TGTGCCAGCAGTGACGGCAGATTCCTCTATGGCTACACCTTC. This rearrangement joins TRBV2 to TRBJ1-2; D is unclear. The CDR3 is 14 amino acids. The germline V gene encodes CDR1 SNHLY and CDR2 FYNNEI. Between the trimmed V and J ends, which lost 3 bases and 4 bases, there was a span of 12 bases.

The chain carries TRBV24-1 and TRBJ2-3, with TRBD2 matching 10 bases. CDR1 is KGHDR, CDR2 SFDVKD, per germline. The CDR3 contains 18 residues. The ends lost 3 bases at V and 3 bases at J; junction bases unmatched: 11. The CDR3 DNA follows: TGTGCCACCAGTGATCCCCCGGGTGCTAGCGGGAGTACAGATACGCAGTATTTT. Protein sequence: CATSDPPGASGSTDTQYF.

The V gene is TRBV24-1, the J gene TRBJ2-3, with D unresolved. V was clipped by 0 bases and J by 3 bases, with 15 bases between them. This CDR3 has 17 amino acids. Germline V gene data show CDR1 as KGHDR and CDR2 as SFDVKD. The DNA for the CDR3 is TGTGCCACCAGTGATTTGAAGGTTGCCCCGGAGACAGATACGCAGTATTTT. It yields the protein CATSDLKVAPETDTQYF.

The chain couples TRBV2 to TRBJ2-5, with D possibly matching TRBD2 (5 bases). The ends were cut back, 4 bases at V and 5 bases at J, with 11 bases in the middle. The CDR3 is 13 amino acids. Germline loops: CDR1 SNHLY, CDR2 FYNNEI. The CDR3 sequence is CASSVGGLETQYF. DNA for the CDR3: TGTGCCAGCAGTGTTGGCGGGTTGGAGACCCAGTACTTC.

The chain couples TRBV27 to TRBJ2-1; the match to TRBD2 covers 7 bases. This CDR3 is built from 14 residues. Germline values: CDR1 MNHEY, CDR2 SMNVEV (reference sequence). V lost 2 bases to trimming and J lost 8 bases; unmatched junction nucleotides: 6. In DNA, the CDR3 is TGTGCCAGCAGTTTACTTTACCGGGAGGATGAGCAGTTCTTC. Its protein product is CASSLLYREDEQFF.